Reported below is one TCR beta chain. Antigen specificity is unknown. These data belong to a study of cytomegalovirus exposure and HLA in healthy donors. Study-level background: Membership in the Caucasian-associated ancestry cluster was found for around 81% of 300 to 500 genotyped donors.

The study ran its PCR with 60 Vbeta and 13 Jbeta primers. Here immunoSEQ multiplex PCR was the method, and the copy in TCRdb shows in-frame clones only, minus some. This repertoire shows some 130,000 clones, under 10% found once; its top ten account for roughly 6.4%. CDR3 length: 16 residues. Trimming took off 4 bases at V and 0 bases at J, with 10 bases between the two ends. Germline values: CDR1 WSHSY, CDR2 SAAADI. General observations from the study: Later on, an analysis tied 15,000 to 20,000 TCR beta sequences to HLA alleles at 0.05 false discovery rate. Most TCR beta V segments were productive about 87% or about 30% of the time in an earlier analysis. Some V segments (TRBV6-2 and TRBV6-3 among them) were excluded as indistinguishable.

V and J are TRBV10-2 and TRBJ1-6, with D possibly matching TRBD1 (6 bases). The TCR originated in a woman in her forties in good health and CMV-seropositive. Sequenced material: PBMCs. CDR3 residues: CASSVHRASYNSPLHF. DNA for the CDR3: TGCGCCAGCAGTGTTCACAGGGCCTCCTATAATTCACCCCTCCACTTT.